A few counts support the clone carrying this T cell receptor beta chain. Its cognate antigen is unknown. The entry originates in a study of cytomegalovirus exposure and HLA in healthy donors. Trimming left V 4 bases short and J 2 bases short, with 14 bases between. Germline V gene data show CDR1 as MGHRA and CDR2 as YSYEKL. The CDR3 consists of 15 residues. Primers for the PCR totalled 60 Vbeta and 13 Jbeta. Sequenced by immunoSEQ multiplex PCR; TCRdb stores in-frame clones only, minus some. The data contain 150,000 to 200,000 clones, over 70% of them seen just once; the ten biggest clones take up approximately 15%. Whole-study findings and limits: TCR association rates varied by HLA locus in a later analysis, with DRB1 highest and HLA-C lowest. Common viral pathogens (according to a later analysis) appeared linked to several of the most significant clusters.

Though probably carrying unrecorded immune exposures, donors were nominally healthy at sampling. The sequence was obtained from a woman in her 40s in good health and CMV-seronegative. The J gene is TRBJ1-2, the V gene TRBV4-1; D unresolved. Sequencing used PBMCs. This chain's CDR3 is CASSPLLTPNYGYTF. The CDR3 DNA reads as TGCGCCAGCAGCCCTTTGCTGACACCAAACTATGGCTACACCTTC.